Below are 24 T cell receptor beta chains sequenced from a single sample in a study of neurological immune-mediated disorders. TCRdb re-called the 5' RACE reads through MiXCR, storing one row per CDR3 protein. The repertoire holds about 99,000 distinct CDR3 sequences, 10% to 12% seen once, with 3.1% in the top ten. The time point was: longitudinal time-point 3. Sequencing input: PBMCs. These receptors were obtained from a female donor with HTLV-1-associated myelopathy (HAM/TSP).

This clonotype was observed at least ten times. The chain combines TRBV12-3 or TRBV12-4 with TRBJ1-3; TRBD1 matches at 9 bases. There are 16 residues in the CDR3. With V trimmed by 8 bases and J by 0 bases, 8 bases remained unmatched. The CDR3 region has the DNA TGTGCCAGCGGCTACAGGGGGCTTCTCTCTGGAAACACCATATATTTT. This encodes CASGYRGLLSGNTIYF.

This clonotype was counted at least ten times. One end of the junction varies from germline; a read error may be responsible. The chain employs TRBV15 and TRBJ2-1; TRBD1 matches 7 bases. Germline lookup yields CDR1 LNHNV and CDR2 YYDKDF (reference sequence). The CDR3 totals 13 residues. CDR3 DNA: TGTGCTACCAGCAGGATTCGGACAGGCGAGCAGTTCTTC. Its protein is CATSRIRTGEQFF.

As concerns this clonotype: A read error is possible here, since a much larger clone lies one base away. CDR3 coding DNA: TGCAGTTCTAGAGATCAGGGGGGGTCCTACTACGAGCAGTACTTC. It yields the protein CSSRDQGGSYYEQYF. The rearrangement joins TRBV20-1 to TRBJ2-7; either TRBD1 or TRBD2 may fit D (7 bases each). CDR1 is DFQATT and CDR2 is SNEGSKA in the germline V gene (reference sequence). The CDR3 covers 15 residues.

This clonotype showed up many times. J is TRBJ1-4 and V is TRBV7-9; the D is unclear. Germline assignment: CDR1 SEHNR and CDR2 FQNEAQ (reference sequence). The CDR3 totals 15 residues. V dropped 1 base and J dropped 3 bases, with 9 bases sitting between them. In DNA form, the CDR3 reads TGTGCCAGCAGCTTAGGGCAAAACCCTAATGAAAAACTGTTTTTT. Translated, it gives CASSLGQNPNEKLFF.

In its sample, this clonotype was seen many times. This chain connects TRBV28 to TRBJ1-3; weak D call: TRBD1 (5 bases). This CDR3 contains 17 residues. Between the trimmed V and J ends, which lost 0 bases and 2 bases, there was a span of 14 bases. Germline V gives CDR1 MDHEN, CDR2 SYDVKM. CDR3 sequence: CASSLWGDTGPGNTIYF. DNA of the CDR3: TGTGCCAGCAGTTTATGGGGTGATACAGGTCCTGGAAACACCATATATTTT.

This clonotype has at least ten counts. The J gene is TRBJ1-2, the V gene TRBV5-1; D is ambiguous. The CDR3 loop spans 18 amino acids. The V end lost 0 bases, the J end lost 8 bases, and 26 bases lay between the germline ends. Germline CDR1 SGHRS, CDR2 YFSETQ. The CDR3 DNA reads as TGCGCCAGCAGCTTGGCCGTCTGTGACACTCCTTGGGAGGTCGGCTACACCTTC. It yields the protein CASSLAVCDTPWEVGYTF.

This clonotype was recorded many times. The rearrangement links TRBV3-1 to TRBJ1-1, with D unresolved. The CDR3 extends over 14 amino acids. Germline CDR1 is LGHDT and CDR2 is YNNKEL (reference sequence). With 1 base removed from V and 5 bases from J, the gap between germline ends came to 11 bases. This CDR3 reads CASSQVGVGTEAFF. In nucleotides, the CDR3 is TGTGCCAGCAGCCAAGTCGGGGTTGGGACTGAAGCTTTCTTT.

This clonotype was seen many times. The J gene is TRBJ2-1, the V gene TRBV20-1, with D perhaps given as TRBD1 or TRBD2 (5 bases each). CDR1 DFQATT and CDR2 SNEGSKA come from the germline V gene (reference sequence). Trimming stripped 5 bases from V and 15 bases from J, with 20 bases between. The CDR3 contains 12 residues. This CDR3 reads CSAQLDRDVAFF. In nucleotides, the CDR3 is TGCAGTGCTCAGTTGGACCGGGACGTCGCGTTCTTC.

This clonotype was observed many times. V is TRBV20-1 and J is TRBJ2-3, with D perhaps TRBD1 or TRBD2 (5 bases each). CDR3 length equals 11 residues. The V end was cut by 4 bases, the J end by 9 bases, with 11 bases between. Germline V gene sequence: CDR1 DFQATT, CDR2 SNEGSKA (reference sequence). DNA of the CDR3: TGCAGTGCTAAAAGGGACCAGACGCAGTATTTT. Encoded protein: CSAKRDQTQYF.

The chain links TRBV4-1 to TRBJ1-1, with 8 bases matching TRBD1. This CDR3 contains 14 residues. The J segment lost 1 base and the V segment lost 3 bases, leaving 1 base of the junction unmatched. From germline, CDR1 is MGHRA and CDR2 YSYEKL. As DNA, the CDR3 is TGCGCCAGCAGCCAGGGACAGGCGAACACTGAAGCTTTCTTT. It is translated as CASSQGQANTEAFF.

This clonotype was seen repeatedly, ten times or more. This chain joins TRBV6-1 and TRBJ2-7; possibly TRBD1 for D (5 bases). This CDR3 is built from 13 residues. V gave up 3 bases and J gave up 2 bases, with 8 bases separating them. The germline CDR1 and CDR2 sequences are MNHNS and SASEGT. The CDR3 DNA reads TGTGCCAGCAGTGATTGGGGCCCCTACGAGCAGTACTTC. It specifies CASSDWGPYEQYF.

Many counts were recorded for this clonotype. The chain employs TRBV7-8 and TRBJ2-7, with D tentatively TRBD1 or TRBD2 (5 bases each). Germline V lookup: CDR1 SGHVS, CDR2 FQNEAQ. V gave up 2 bases and J gave up 4 bases, with 12 bases separating them. The CDR3 loop spans 14 amino acids. Written as DNA, the CDR3 is TGTGCCAGCAGCTTAAGGGACGGTGGGTACGAGCAGTACTTC. It codes for CASSLRDGGYEQYF.

This clonotype has only a few counts. V and J are TRBV13 and TRBJ1-2; D might be TRBD1 (5 bases). The CDR3 loop spans 16 amino acids. V lost 5 bases and J 2 bases, leaving 18 bases between the germline ends. Germline V gene sequence: CDR1 PRHDT, CDR2 FYEKMQ (reference sequence). As DNA, the CDR3 is TGTGCCAGCAGCCCGGTGGGGACCGGATTCAACTATGGCTACACCTTC. Residues: CASSPVGTGFNYGYTF.

This clonotype was counted many times. A junction end diverges from the germline sequence, so it may reflect a read error. The CDR3 reads CAWSSRGRTDTQYF. For the CDR3, the DNA is TGTGCCTGGTCTTCTCGAGGCCGCACAGATACGCAGTATTTT. This chain uses TRBV20-1 with TRBJ2-3, with D uncertain. CDR3 length: 14 amino acids. CDR1 is DFQATT and CDR2 is SNEGSKA in the germline V gene (reference sequence).

This clonotype was seen at least ten times. The V call is TRBV5-1, the J call TRBJ1-5; D gene unclear. The CDR3 loop spans 13 amino acids. Between the trimmed V and J ends, which lost 1 base and 5 bases, there was a span of 7 bases. Germline V gives CDR1 SGHRS, CDR2 YFSETQ. CDR3 amino acids: CASSLSGDQPQHF. CDR3 coding DNA: TGCGCCAGCAGCTTGAGTGGGGATCAGCCCCAGCATTTT.

The sample holds many counts of this clonotype. The chain has TRBV5-1 and TRBJ1-1; D is ambiguous. V gave up 4 bases and J gave up 6 bases, with 13 bases separating them. Germline CDR1 is SGHRS and CDR2 is YFSETQ. This CDR3 has 13 residues. The chain's CDR3 is CASSPIPGAEAFF. The CDR3 DNA reads TGCGCCAGCAGCCCCATTCCGGGTGCTGAAGCTTTCTTT. The entire variable domain, with the rest obtained from reference TRBV5-1 and TRBJ1-1, is as follows: KAGVTQTPRYLIKTRGQQVTLSCSPISGHRSVSWYQQTPGQGLQFLFEYFSETQRNKGNFPGRFSGRQFSNSRSEMNVSTLELGDSALYLCASSPIPGAEAFFGQGTRLTVV.

This clonotype was observed at least ten times. The rearrangement joins TRBV5-6 to TRBJ2-5, with a possible D match to TRBD1 (6 bases). CDR3 size: 15 residues. Germline V gene lookup returns CDR1 SGHDT and CDR2 YYEEEE. The V end was cut by 0 bases, the J end by 4 bases, with 13 bases between. CDR3 coding DNA: TGTGCCAGCAGCTTGGGGGTCAGGGGCAGAGAGACCCAGTACTTC. Translation gives CASSLGVRGRETQYF. Full variable domain (rest looked up from reference TRBV5-6 and TRBJ2-5): DAGVTQSPTHLIKTRGQQVTLRCSPKSGHDTVSWYQQALGQGPQFIFQYYEEEERQRGNFPDRFSGHQFPNYSSELNVNALLLGDSALYLCASSLGVRGRETQYFGPGTRLLVL.

This clonotype occurred many times. The chain couples TRBV7-8 to TRBJ1-1; weak D call: TRBD1 (5 bases). Trimming removed 8 bases from V and 2 bases from J, with 12 bases in between. The CDR3 loop spans 13 amino acids. Per germline, CDR1 SGHVS and CDR2 FQNEAQ. The CDR3 bases are TGTGCCAGCTTGCGACAGATAAACACTGAAGCTTTCTTT. It is translated as CASLRQINTEAFF.

At least ten counts were recorded for this clonotype. The V call is TRBV20-1, the J call TRBJ2-1; D remains ambiguous. V was cut by 5 bases and J by 0 bases, with 14 bases left in between. This CDR3 is 15 amino acids long. Per germline, CDR1 DFQATT and CDR2 SNEGSKA (reference sequence). The CDR3 bases are TGCAGTGCTGGCCTCAGCCCAAGCTCCTACAATGAGCAGTTCTTC. Protein product: CSAGLSPSSYNEQFF.

This clonotype was recorded many times. The chain joins TRBV29-1 to TRBJ2-2; D is undetermined. CDR1 and CDR2 (germline): SQVTM, ANQGSEA. This CDR3 spans 14 amino acids. The ends were cut back, 7 bases at V and 2 bases at J, with 14 bases in the middle. This CDR3 is CSAGANRNTGELFF. Written as DNA, the CDR3 is TGCAGCGCTGGTGCGAATAGAAACACCGGGGAGCTGTTTTTT.

The table lists this clonotype with a count of one. One end of the junction fails to match germline, which may point to a read error. V and J are TRBV5-1 and TRBJ2-2; possibly TRBD1 for D (5 bases). CDR1 SGHRS and CDR2 YFSETQ come from the germline V gene. The CDR3 is made up of 13 amino acids. CDR3 sequence: CANSQMGPRELFF. The CDR3 region has the DNA TGCGCCAACAGCCAGATGGGGCCCAGGGAGCTGTTTTTT.

This clonotype has more than one count but fewer than ten. The chain carries TRBV11-2 and TRBJ2-7, with D unclear. The V end was cut by 6 bases, the J end by 0 bases, with 6 bases between. The CDR3 loop spans 12 amino acids. From germline, CDR1 is SGHAT and CDR2 FQNNGV. CDR3 loop: CASRHSSYEQYF. CDR3 DNA: TGTGCCAGCAGGCACAGCTCCTACGAGCAGTACTTC.

The gene calls are TRBV10-3 and TRBJ2-1, with D tentatively TRBD1 or TRBD2 (5 bases each). The CDR3 has 13 amino acids. V lost 8 bases and J 4 bases, leaving 12 bases between the germline ends. Germline CDR1 is ENHRY and CDR2 is SYGVKD. The CDR3 loop is CAIRPGAYNEQFF. CDR3 sequence (DNA): TGTGCCATCCGACCCGGGGCTTACAATGAGCAGTTCTTC.

The table lists this clonotype with many counts. The chain uses TRBV6-5 and TRBJ2-7, with D possibly matching TRBD1 (7 bases). CDR3 length: 14 residues. Germline CDR1 MNHEY, CDR2 SVGAGI. Trimming cost V 5 bases and J 3 bases, with 14 bases left between them. CDR3 amino acids: CASSLRGAGYEQYF. Here the CDR3 DNA reads TGTGCCAGCAGTCTCAGGGGGGCAGGCTACGAGCAGTACTTC.